This T cell receptor beta chain was found in a study of memory CD4+ T cells and cytomegalovirus serostatus. Study-wide findings and caveats: CMV serostatus prediction reached median AUC about 0.95, or 0.9 with US-trained model.

The sort gate was single viable CD3+CD4+CD8-CD45RO+ cells for memory CD4+ T cells. Positive selection with CD4 microbeads enriched total CD4+ T cells. Generated by immunoSEQ multiplex PCR, the TCRdb table keeps only in-frame clones and is missing some. The sample yields approximately 63,000 clones, around three quarters seen once. A note on this clone: The antigen is not known.

The source material was memory CD4+ T cells from blood. This clonotype was obtained from an adult in good health and CMV-seronegative. Some clones in this sample may be carry-over from other donors' samples.

CDR3 DNA: TGTGCCAGCAGCTTATGGGGGGGCGGCGAGCAGTACTTC. Its translation: CASSLWGGGEQYF. The V and J genes are TRBV7-2 and TRBJ2-7; possibly TRBD2 for D (7 bases). Trimming removed 2 bases from V and 6 bases from J, with 11 bases in between. Germline-derived CDR1 and CDR2 are SGHTA and FQGNSA. This CDR3 is built from 13 residues.